The rows below give T cell receptor beta chains drawn from one sample of a study of blood T cell repertoires in COVID-19. Assay used: immunoSEQ multiplex PCR; TCRdb lists only in-frame clones, some missing. The sample includes about 280,000 clones, roughly 88% of them seen just once. Sequencing was carried out using peripheral blood. The source of these receptors is a woman in her seventies with acute or convalescent COVID-19. Both conserved end residues are part of each CDR3.

cdr3_aa: CASSDTGTSGGEQYF; cdr3_length: 15; v_call: TRBV6-4; j_call: TRBJ2-7
cdr3_aa: CASSKTAILRRQYF; cdr3_length: 14; v_call: TRBV2; j_call: TRBJ2-7
cdr3_aa: CASSSEKLFF; cdr3_length: 10; v_call: TRBV2; j_call: TRBJ1-4
cdr3_aa: CASRLQGWNTEAFF; cdr3_length: 14; v_call: TRBV6-5; j_call: TRBJ1-1
cdr3_aa: CAISESNGGINEQYF; cdr3_length: 15; v_call: TRBV10-3; j_call: TRBJ2-7
cdr3_aa: CASSPPSGGSERQFF; cdr3_length: 15; v_call: TRBV18; j_call: TRBJ2-1
cdr3_aa: CASTPGQGRYEQYF; cdr3_length: 14; v_call: TRBV3-1/TRBV3-2; j_call: TRBJ2-7
cdr3_aa: CASSRGTSGGIEQYF; cdr3_length: 15; v_call: TRBV6-5; j_call: TRBJ2-7
cdr3_aa: CAIRTEDDSSYGYTF; cdr3_length: 15; v_call: TRBV10-3; j_call: TRBJ1-2
cdr3_aa: CAISESIISGGGYTF; cdr3_length: 15; v_call: TRBV10-3; j_call: TRBJ1-2